One sample yielded the 17 T cell receptor beta chains listed below, sequenced in a study of control samples from healthy donors and cancer patients. Measured with immunoSEQ multiplex PCR; TCRdb has only the in-frame clones, and not every one. The table has 150,000 or so clones, about 94% seen once. The sample comprised blood. The source of these receptors is a man aged 40-49 years in good health.

The chain carries TRBV6-4 and TRBJ1-5; no reliable D call. CDR3 length: 15 amino acids. Germline CDR1 is MRHNA and CDR2 is SNTAGT. The germline V and J ends were trimmed by 6 bases and 5 bases, with 17 bases remaining between them. CDR3 bases: TGTGCCAGCAGGGATCGCCGCACCCATGATCAGCCCCAGCATTTT. Translating gives CASRDRRTHDQPQHF.

The chain is built from TRBV12-3 or TRBV12-4 and TRBJ1-2; D unclear. The CDR3 is made up of 11 amino acids. V lost 2 bases to trimming and J lost 7 bases, with 5 bases between them. CDR3 in DNA: TGTGCCAGCAGTTTAAATGGTGGCTACACCTTC. As protein: CASSLNGGYTF.

Only one count was recorded for this clone. This chain links TRBV24-1 with TRBJ2-3, with a weak D call TRBD2 (6 bases). Germline V CDR1 and CDR2: KGHDR, SFDVKD. There are 12 residues in the CDR3. Trimming cost V 9 bases and J 0 bases, with 6 bases left between them. CDR3 residues: CATGGSTDTQYF. CDR3 nucleotides: TGTGCCACCGGAGGGAGCACAGATACGCAGTATTTT.

This sequence joins TRBV27 and TRBJ1-2; D may be TRBD1 (5 bases). Trimming left V 5 bases short and J 4 bases short, with 14 bases between. Germline V gene data show CDR1 as MNHEY and CDR2 as SMNVEV (reference sequence). The CDR3 spans 14 residues. The CDR3 DNA reads TGTGCCAGCAGTATCGCCTGGGGCGGCTATGGCTACACCTTC. This encodes CASSIAWGGYGYTF.

The chain carries TRBV9 and TRBJ1-3, with TRBD1 as a possible D gene (6 bases). The V end lost 4 bases, the J end lost 0 bases, and 11 bases lay between the germline ends. Germline CDR1 is SGDLS and CDR2 is YYNGEE. The CDR3 loop spans 15 amino acids. CDR3 sequence reads: CASSPTGSSGNTIYF. CDR3 bases: TGTGCCAGCAGCCCGACAGGCTCCTCTGGAAACACCATATATTTT.

The CDR3: CASSLDQEGGNYGYTF. The CDR3 coding sequence is TGTGCCAGCAGCTTGGACCAGGAGGGCGGCAACTATGGCTACACCTTC. This chain joins TRBV5-6 and TRBJ1-2; no reliable D call. Looked up from germline, CDR1 is SGHDT and CDR2 is YYEEEE. The V end was cut by 0 bases, the J end by 2 bases, with 14 bases between. CDR3 length equals 16 residues.

The chain links TRBV7-2 to TRBJ1-5; 7 nucleotides line up with TRBD1. This CDR3 is 14 amino acids long. V lost 5 bases, J lost 8 bases, and 9 bases stayed unmatched. Per the germline V gene, CDR1 is SGHTA and CDR2 is FQGNSA. The CDR3 region is CASSLRGGSEPQHF. The CDR3 DNA sequence: TGTGCCAGCAGCCTAAGAGGGGGCTCTGAGCCCCAGCATTTT.

CDR3 region: CASRKRGQNYGYTF. CDR3 nucleotides: TGTGCCAGTAGAAAAAGGGGACAGAACTATGGCTACACCTTC. J is TRBJ1-2 and V is TRBV19; 7 bases fit TRBD1. CDR3 length: 14 amino acids. From germline, CDR1 is LNHDA and CDR2 SQIVND (reference sequence). The V and J ends lost 6 bases and 2 bases, in that order; junction bases with no gene match: 6.

The chain has TRBV19 and TRBJ1-5; the D is unclear. CDR1 and CDR2 (germline): LNHDA, SQIVND (reference sequence). The length of the CDR3 is 16 residues. With 7 bases removed from V and 0 bases from J, the gap between germline ends came to 16 bases. The CDR3 sequence: CASMGRAFYSNQPQHF. The CDR3, as DNA: TGTGCCAGTATGGGGAGGGCGTTCTATAGCAATCAGCCCCAGCATTTT. Based on the CDR3 plus reference TRBV19 and TRBJ1-5, the full variable domain is DGGITQSPKYLFRKEGQNVTLSCEQNLNHDAMYWYRQDPGQGLRLIYYSQIVNDFQKGDIAEGYSVSREKKESFPLTVTSAQKNPTAFYLCASMGRAFYSNQPQHFGDGTRLSIL.

This chain joins TRBV12-3 or TRBV12-4 and TRBJ1-5, with D possibly TRBD1 on 5 matching bases. CDR3 length: 13 amino acids. V lost 5 bases, J lost 7 bases, and 12 bases lay in between. DNA of the CDR3: TGTGCCAGCAGTCCACGGAGGGACCAGCCCCAGCATTTT. Protein: CASSPRRDQPQHF.

The genes are TRBV24-1 and TRBJ1-3, with D possibly being TRBD1 (5 bases). The CDR3 totals 13 residues. CDR1 is KGHDR, CDR2 SFDVKD, per germline. V was pared by 5 bases and J by 2 bases, with 6 bases between. The CDR3: CATSAGPGNTIYF. Here the CDR3 DNA reads TGTGCCACCAGTGCAGGGCCTGGAAACACCATATATTTT.

The chain couples TRBV2 to TRBJ2-7; tentatively, D is TRBD2 (5 bases). Between the trimmed V and J ends, which lost 2 bases and 3 bases, there was a span of 8 bases. This CDR3 is built from 13 residues. The germline V gene has CDR1 SNHLY and CDR2 FYNNEI. The chain's CDR3 is CASSELGSYEQYF. CDR3 nucleotides: TGTGCCAGCAGTGAACTGGGGAGCTACGAGCAGTACTTC.

This sequence joins TRBV6-6 and TRBJ2-2; D is uncertain. Trimming removed 5 bases from V and 4 bases from J, with 11 bases in between. The CDR3 has 14 residues. Germline V gene data show CDR1 as MNHNY and CDR2 as SVGAGI (reference sequence). This CDR3 is CASSHPRSTGELFF. In DNA, the CDR3 is TGTGCCAGCAGTCACCCACGGTCCACCGGGGAGCTGTTTTTT.

CDR3 coding DNA: TGTGCCAGCGGGGGAGGGGAGGGGATGGCCACTGAAGCTTTCTTT. It translates to CASGGGEGMATEAFF. The chain couples TRBV27 to TRBJ1-1; tentatively, D is TRBD1 (5 bases). The germline V gene has CDR1 MNHEY and CDR2 SMNVEV (reference sequence). This CDR3 has 15 amino acids. V gave up 8 bases and J gave up 4 bases, with 20 bases separating them.

This clone was seen only once. The chain employs TRBV6-2 or TRBV6-3 and TRBJ1-6; D is uncertain. The CDR3 runs 16 residues. CDR1 MNHEY and CDR2 SVGEGT come from the germline V gene. Trimming took 2 bases from V and 0 from J, leaving 8 bases between them. The CDR3 DNA sequence: TGTGCCAGCAGTTACGGACGGAGCTCCTATAATTCACCCCTCCACTTT. It encodes CASSYGRSSYNSPLHF.

The chain links TRBV24-1 to TRBJ2-7; D is possibly TRBD1 (5 bases). Germline-derived CDR1 and CDR2 are KGHDR and SFDVKD. Trimming took off 2 bases at V and 6 bases at J, with 13 bases between the two ends. The CDR3 has 14 residues. The CDR3 spells CATSDWQGKGEQYF. The CDR3, as DNA: TGTGCCACCAGTGATTGGCAGGGAAAGGGCGAGCAGTACTTC.

This clone was detected only once. The chain has TRBV11-2 and TRBJ2-2, with 8 bases that match TRBD1. The CDR3 is 15 residues long. Germline values: CDR1 SGHAT, CDR2 FQNNGV. V shed 5 bases and J 4 bases; nucleotides not matched to a gene: 6. CDR3 region: CASSGQGSSTGELFF. In DNA, the CDR3 is TGTGCCAGCAGCGGACAGGGATCATCCACCGGGGAGCTGTTTTTT. The full variable domain, in which reference TRBV11-2 and TRBJ2-2 provide the parts outside the CDR3, is EAGVAQSPRYKIIEKRQSVAFWCNPISGHATLYWYQQILGQGPKLLIQFQNNGVVDDSQLPKDRFSAERLKGVDSTLKIQPAKLEDSAVYLCASSGQGSSTGELFFGEGSRLTVL.